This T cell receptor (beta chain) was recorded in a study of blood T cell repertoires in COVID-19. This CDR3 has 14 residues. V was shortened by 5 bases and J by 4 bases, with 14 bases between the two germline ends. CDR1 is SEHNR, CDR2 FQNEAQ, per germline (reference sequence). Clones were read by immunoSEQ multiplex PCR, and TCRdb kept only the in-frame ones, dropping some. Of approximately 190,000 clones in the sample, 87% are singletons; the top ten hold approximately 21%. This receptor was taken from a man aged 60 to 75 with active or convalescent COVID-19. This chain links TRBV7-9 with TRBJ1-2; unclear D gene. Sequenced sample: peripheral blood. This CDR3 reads CASSHSDSPYGYTF. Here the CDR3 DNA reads TGTGCCAGCAGCCACTCAGACTCCCCCTATGGCTACACCTTC. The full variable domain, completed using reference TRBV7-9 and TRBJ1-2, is DTGVSQNPRHKITKRGQNVTFRCDPISEHNRLYWYRQTLGQGPEFLTYFQNEAQLEKSRLLSDRFSAERPKGSFSTLEIQRTEQGDSAMYLCASSHSDSPYGYTFGSGTRLTVV.